This T cell receptor (beta chain) was recorded in a study of metastatic and nonmetastatic thyroid tumors (TCRdb year 2020). Turning to the overall study: Repertoires from peripheral blood and from tumor or nodule tissue samples of malignant and benign thyroid patients were compared.

Before undergoing thyroid surgery, none of the patients had been given any kind of treatment. Using T-cell receptor beta sequencing, the study looked back at clinical samples from patients collected from about 2011 to 2018. What the study reported, not specific to this receptor: TCR beta diversity was reported as significantly higher in malignant tumors than in benign nodules, in both blood and tumor samples.

Points on this clone: Its antigen remains unidentified. Base qualities are not recorded, but no much larger clone differs from it by a single base.

From a lookup of the germline V gene, CDR1 and CDR2 are SNHLY and FYNNEI. Counted from cysteine to phenylalanine, this CDR3 has 16 amino acids. The sequence is cut down to CDR3 DNA, 48 bases in frame from base 1. V lost 7 bases and J lost 1 base, and the count of bases not matched to a germline gene is 11. The library was produced with PCR. The sequencing machine was an Illumina HiSeq 4000. High-throughput sequencing was used to profile the TCR beta-chain CDR3 region of every patient. For the original study's pipeline: A classifier to discriminate distant-metastatic papillary thyroid cancer patients was built from CDR3 differences across clinicopathological groups. The Shannon index was used to measure repertoire diversity, and the Morisita-Horn index was used to measure how similar tumor and blood repertoires were. TCRdb itself trimmed the public reads at Q25 with fastp, ran MiXCR and retained productive beta chains. In this record, the V and J calls reflect TCRdb's handling and not the investigators' own analysis. The sample data list thousands of clones, and around 40% of these were observed just once. In total, the top ten clones hold around 40% of the sample.

The receptor chain draws on TRBV2 and TRBJ2-7; 9 middle bases align to TRBD1. The sample consisted of tumor tissue. The clonotype originates from a female donor with papillary thyroid cancer or a benign thyroid nodule (not recorded which). Some clones in this sample may be carry-over from other donors' samples. The DNA is TGTGCCAGCACCGAAAGTGGGACAGGGAATTCCTACGAGCAGTACTTC. Translation gives CASTESGTGNSYEQYF.